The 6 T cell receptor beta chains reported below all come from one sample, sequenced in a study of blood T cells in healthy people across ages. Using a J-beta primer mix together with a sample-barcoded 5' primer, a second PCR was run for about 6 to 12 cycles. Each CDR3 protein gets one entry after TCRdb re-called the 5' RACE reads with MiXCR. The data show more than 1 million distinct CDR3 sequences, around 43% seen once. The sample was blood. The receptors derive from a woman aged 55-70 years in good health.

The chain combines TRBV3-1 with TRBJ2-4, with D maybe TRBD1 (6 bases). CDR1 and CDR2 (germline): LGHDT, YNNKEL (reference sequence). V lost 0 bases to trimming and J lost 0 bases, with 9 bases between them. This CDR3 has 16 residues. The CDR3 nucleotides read TGTGCCAGCAGCCAAGAATACAGGGTAGCCAAAAACATTCAGTACTTC. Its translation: CASSQEYRVAKNIQYF. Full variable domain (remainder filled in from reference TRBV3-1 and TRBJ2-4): DTAVSQTPKYLVTQMGNDKSIKCEQNLGHDTMYWYKQDSKKFLKIMFSYNNKELIINETVPNRFSPKSPDKAHLNLHINSLELGDSAVYFCASSQEYRVAKNIQYFGAGTRLSVL.

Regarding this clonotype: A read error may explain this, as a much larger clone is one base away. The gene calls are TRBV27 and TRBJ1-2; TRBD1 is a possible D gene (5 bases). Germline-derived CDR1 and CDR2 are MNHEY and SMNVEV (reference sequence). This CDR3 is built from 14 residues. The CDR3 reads CVSSAWGGTYGYTF. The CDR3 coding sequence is TGTGTCAGCAGCGCTTGGGGGGGGACCTATGGCTACACCTTC.

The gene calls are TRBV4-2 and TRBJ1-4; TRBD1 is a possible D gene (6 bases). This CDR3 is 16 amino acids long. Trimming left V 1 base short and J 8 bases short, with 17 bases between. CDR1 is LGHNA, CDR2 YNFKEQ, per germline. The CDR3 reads CASSQVTGGGWEKLFF. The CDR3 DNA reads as TGTGCCAGCAGCCAAGTGACAGGCGGTGGGTGGGAAAAACTGTTTTTT.

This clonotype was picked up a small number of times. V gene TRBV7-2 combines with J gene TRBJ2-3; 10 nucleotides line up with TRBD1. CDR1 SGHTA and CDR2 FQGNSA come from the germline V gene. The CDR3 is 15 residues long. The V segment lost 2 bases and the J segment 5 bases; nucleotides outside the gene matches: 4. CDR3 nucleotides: TGTGCCAGCAGCTTAAGCTGGACAGGGGGAGATACGCAGTATTTT. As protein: CASSLSWTGGDTQYF.

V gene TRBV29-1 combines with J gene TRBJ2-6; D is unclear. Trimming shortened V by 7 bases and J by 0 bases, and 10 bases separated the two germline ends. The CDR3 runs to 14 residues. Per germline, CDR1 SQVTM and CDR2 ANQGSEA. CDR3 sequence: CSARMGSGANVLTF. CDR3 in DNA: TGCAGCGCTCGGATGGGCTCTGGGGCCAACGTCCTGACTTTC.

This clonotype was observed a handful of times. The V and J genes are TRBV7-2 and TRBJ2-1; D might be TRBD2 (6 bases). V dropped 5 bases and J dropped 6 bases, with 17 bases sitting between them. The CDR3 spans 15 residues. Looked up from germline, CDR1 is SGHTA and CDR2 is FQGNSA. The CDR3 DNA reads TGTGCCAGCAGCCCCGCTAGCGTCGCGGGCAATGAGCAGTTCTTC. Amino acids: CASSPASVAGNEQFF.